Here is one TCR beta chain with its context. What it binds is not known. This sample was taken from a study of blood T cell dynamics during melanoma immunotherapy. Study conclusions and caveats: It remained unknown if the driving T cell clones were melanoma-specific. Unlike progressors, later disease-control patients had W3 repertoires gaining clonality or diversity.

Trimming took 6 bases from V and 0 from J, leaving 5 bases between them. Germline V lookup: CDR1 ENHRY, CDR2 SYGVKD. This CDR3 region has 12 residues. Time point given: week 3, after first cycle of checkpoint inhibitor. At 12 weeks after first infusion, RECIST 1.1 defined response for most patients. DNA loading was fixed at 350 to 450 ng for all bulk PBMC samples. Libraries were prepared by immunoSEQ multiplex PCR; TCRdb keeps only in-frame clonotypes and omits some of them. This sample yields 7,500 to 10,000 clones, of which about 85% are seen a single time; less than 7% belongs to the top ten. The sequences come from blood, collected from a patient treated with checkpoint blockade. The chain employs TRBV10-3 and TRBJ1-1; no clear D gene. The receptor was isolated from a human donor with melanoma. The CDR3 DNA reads TGTGCCATCAGAACGGTGAACACTGAAGCTTTCTTT. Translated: CAIRTVNTEAFF.